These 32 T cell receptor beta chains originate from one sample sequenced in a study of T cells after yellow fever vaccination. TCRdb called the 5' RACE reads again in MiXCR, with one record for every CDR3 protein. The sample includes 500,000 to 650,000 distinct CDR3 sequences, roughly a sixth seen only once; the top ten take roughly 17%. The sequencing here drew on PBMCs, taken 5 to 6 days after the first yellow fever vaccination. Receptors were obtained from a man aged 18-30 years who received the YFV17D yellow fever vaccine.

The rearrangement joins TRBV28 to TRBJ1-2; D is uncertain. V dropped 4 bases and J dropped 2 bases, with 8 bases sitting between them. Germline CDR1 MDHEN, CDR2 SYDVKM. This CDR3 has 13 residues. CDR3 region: CASSSSPNYGYTF. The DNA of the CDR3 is TGTGCCAGCAGTTCCAGCCCAAACTATGGCTACACCTTC.

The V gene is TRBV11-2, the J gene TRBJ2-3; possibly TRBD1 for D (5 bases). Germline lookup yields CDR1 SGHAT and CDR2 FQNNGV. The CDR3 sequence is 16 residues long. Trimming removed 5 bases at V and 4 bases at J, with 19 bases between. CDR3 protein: CASSIGVQGAADTQYF. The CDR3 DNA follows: TGTGCCAGCAGCATAGGGGTGCAGGGCGCGGCAGATACGCAGTATTTT.

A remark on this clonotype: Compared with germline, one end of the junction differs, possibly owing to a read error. The CDR3 nucleotides read TGTGCCATCAGTGAAACTAGCGGATACTCCTACGAGCAGTACTTC. Protein sequence: CAISETSGYSYEQYF. The chain is built from TRBV2 and TRBJ2-7; the match to TRBD2 covers 8 bases. Germline lookup yields CDR1 SNHLY and CDR2 FYNNEI. The length of the CDR3 is 15 residues.

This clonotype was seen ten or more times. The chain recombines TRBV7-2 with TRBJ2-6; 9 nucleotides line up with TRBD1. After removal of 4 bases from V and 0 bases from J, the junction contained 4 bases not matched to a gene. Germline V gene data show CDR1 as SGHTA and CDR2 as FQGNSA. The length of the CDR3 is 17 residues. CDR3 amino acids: CASSWGQGLSGANVLTF. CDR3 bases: TGTGCCAGCAGCTGGGGACAGGGACTCTCTGGGGCCAACGTCCTGACTTTC.

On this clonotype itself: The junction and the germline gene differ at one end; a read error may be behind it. CDR3 amino acids: CANSSWGQGVNGANVLTF. The CDR3 region has the DNA TGTGCCAACAGTTCGTGGGGACAGGGGGTAAATGGGGCCAACGTCCTGACTTTC. The chain links TRBV28 to TRBJ2-6, with TRBD1 matching over 11 bases. Looked up from germline, CDR1 is MDHEN and CDR2 is SYDVKM. This CDR3 has 18 residues. Full variable domain (remainder filled in from reference TRBV28 and TRBJ2-6): DVKVTQSSRYLVKRTGEKVFLECVQDMDHENMFWYRQDPGLGLRLIYFSYDVKMKEKGDIPEGYSVSREKKERFSLILESASTNQTSMYLCANSSWGQGVNGANVLTFGAGSRLTVL.

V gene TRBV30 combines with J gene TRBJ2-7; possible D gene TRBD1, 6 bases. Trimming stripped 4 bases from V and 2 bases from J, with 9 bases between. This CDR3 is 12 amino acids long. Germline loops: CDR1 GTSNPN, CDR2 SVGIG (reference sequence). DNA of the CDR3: TGTGCCTGGACTGACAGGCCCTACGAGCAGTACTTC. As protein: CAWTDRPYEQYF.

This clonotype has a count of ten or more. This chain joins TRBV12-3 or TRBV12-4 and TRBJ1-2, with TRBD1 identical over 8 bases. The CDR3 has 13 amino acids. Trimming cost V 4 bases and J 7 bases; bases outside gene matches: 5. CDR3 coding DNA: TGTGCCAGCAGTTCGACAGGGGAGCCTGGCTACACCTTC. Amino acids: CASSSTGEPGYTF.

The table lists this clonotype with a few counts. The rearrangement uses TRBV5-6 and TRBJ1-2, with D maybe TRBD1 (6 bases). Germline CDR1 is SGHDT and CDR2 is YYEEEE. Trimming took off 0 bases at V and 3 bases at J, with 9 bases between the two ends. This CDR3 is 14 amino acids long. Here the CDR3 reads CASSLAQGYYGYTF. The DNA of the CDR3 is TGTGCCAGCAGCTTGGCCCAGGGGTACTATGGCTACACCTTC. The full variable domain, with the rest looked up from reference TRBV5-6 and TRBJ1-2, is DAGVTQSPTHLIKTRGQQVTLRCSPKSGHDTVSWYQQALGQGPQFIFQYYEEEERQRGNFPDRFSGHQFPNYSSELNVNALLLGDSALYLCASSLAQGYYGYTFGSGTRLTVV.

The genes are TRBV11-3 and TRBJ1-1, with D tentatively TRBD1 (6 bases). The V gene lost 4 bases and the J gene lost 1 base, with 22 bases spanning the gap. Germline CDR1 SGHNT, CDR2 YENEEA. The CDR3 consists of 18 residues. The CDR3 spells CASSSWKGGGYRNTEAFF. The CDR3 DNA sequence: TGTGCCAGCAGCTCCTGGAAAGGGGGAGGGTACAGGAACACTGAAGCTTTCTTT.

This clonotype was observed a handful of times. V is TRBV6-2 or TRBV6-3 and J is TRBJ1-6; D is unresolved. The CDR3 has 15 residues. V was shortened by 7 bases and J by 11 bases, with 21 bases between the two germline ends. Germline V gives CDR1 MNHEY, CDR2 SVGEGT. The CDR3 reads CASKPGRRGRPPLHF. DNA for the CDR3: TGTGCCAGCAAACCCGGGCGGCGGGGTAGACCACCCCTCCACTTT.

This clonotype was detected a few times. The CDR3 loop is CASSRGGESDEQFF. CDR3 coding DNA: TGTGCCAGCAGCCGAGGCGGGGAATCGGATGAGCAGTTCTTC. The rearrangement links TRBV3-1 to TRBJ2-1; the D gene is possibly TRBD2 (6 bases). Per the germline V gene, CDR1 is LGHDT and CDR2 is YNNKEL (reference sequence). The CDR3 has 14 residues. V was clipped by 4 bases and J by 8 bases, with 15 bases between them.

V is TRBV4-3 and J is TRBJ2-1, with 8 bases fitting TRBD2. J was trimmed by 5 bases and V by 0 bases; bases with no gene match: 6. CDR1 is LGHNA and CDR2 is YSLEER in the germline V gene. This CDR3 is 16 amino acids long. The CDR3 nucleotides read TGCGCCAGCAGCCAAGAGACGGGGGGGCAGAACAATGAGCAGTTCTTC. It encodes CASSQETGGQNNEQFF.

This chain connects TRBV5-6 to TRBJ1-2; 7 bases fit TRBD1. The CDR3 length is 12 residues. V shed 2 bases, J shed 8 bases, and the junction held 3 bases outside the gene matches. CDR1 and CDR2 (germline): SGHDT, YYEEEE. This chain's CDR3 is CASSFRGSGYTF. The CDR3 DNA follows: TGTGCCAGCAGCTTCAGGGGGAGCGGCTACACCTTC.

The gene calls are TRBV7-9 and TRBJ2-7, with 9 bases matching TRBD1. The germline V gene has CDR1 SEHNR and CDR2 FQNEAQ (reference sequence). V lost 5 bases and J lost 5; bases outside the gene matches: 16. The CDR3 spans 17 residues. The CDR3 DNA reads TGTGCCAGCAGCCCCCCCTGGGTGGGGACAGGGTCCAACGAGCAGTACTTC. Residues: CASSPPWVGTGSNEQYF.

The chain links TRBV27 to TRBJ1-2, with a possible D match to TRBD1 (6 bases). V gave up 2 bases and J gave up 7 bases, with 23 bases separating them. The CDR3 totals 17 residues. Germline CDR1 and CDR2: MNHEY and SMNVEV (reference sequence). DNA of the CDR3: TGTGCCAGCAGTTTAATCTACAGGGAACACGCAAAGGTTGGCTACACCTTC. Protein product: CASSLIYREHAKVGYTF.

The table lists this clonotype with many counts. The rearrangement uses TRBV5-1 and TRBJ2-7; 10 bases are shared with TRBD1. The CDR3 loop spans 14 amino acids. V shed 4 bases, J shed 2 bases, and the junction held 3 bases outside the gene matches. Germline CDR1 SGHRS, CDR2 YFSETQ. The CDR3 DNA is TGCGCCAGCAGCATTGGACAGGGGGCCTACGAGCAGTACTTC. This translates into CASSIGQGAYEQYF.

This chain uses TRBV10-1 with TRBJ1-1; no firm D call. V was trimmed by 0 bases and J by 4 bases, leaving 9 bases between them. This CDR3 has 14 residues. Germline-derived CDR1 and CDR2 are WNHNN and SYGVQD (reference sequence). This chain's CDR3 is CASSESALGTEAFF. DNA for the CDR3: TGCGCCAGCAGTGAGTCGGCCCTGGGCACTGAAGCTTTCTTT.

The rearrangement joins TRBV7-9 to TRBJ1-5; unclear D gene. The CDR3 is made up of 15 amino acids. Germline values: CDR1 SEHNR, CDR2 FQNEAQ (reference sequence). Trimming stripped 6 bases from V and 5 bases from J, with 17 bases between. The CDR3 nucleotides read TGTGCCAGCAGTTCAGGTGACCAAAAGTATCAGCCCCAGCATTTT. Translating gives CASSSGDQKYQPQHF.

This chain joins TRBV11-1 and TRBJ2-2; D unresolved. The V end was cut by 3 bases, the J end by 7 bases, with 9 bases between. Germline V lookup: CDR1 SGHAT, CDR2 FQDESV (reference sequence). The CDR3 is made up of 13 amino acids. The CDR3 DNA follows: TGTGCCAGCAGCTTCCACTTTATCGGGGAGCTGTTTTTT. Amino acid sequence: CASSFHFIGELFF.

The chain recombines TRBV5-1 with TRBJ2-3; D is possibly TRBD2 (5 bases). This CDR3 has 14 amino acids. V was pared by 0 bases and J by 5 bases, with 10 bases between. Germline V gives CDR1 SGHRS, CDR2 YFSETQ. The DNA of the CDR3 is TGCGCCAGCAGCTTGGAGCGGCGTGGAGATACGCAGTATTTT. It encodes CASSLERRGDTQYF.

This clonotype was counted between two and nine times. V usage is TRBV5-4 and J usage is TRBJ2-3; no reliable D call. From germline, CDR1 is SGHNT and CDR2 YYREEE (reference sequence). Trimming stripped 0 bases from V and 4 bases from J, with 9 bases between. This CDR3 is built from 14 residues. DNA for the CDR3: TGTGCCAGCAGCTTGGTACGTCCCCCAGATACGCAGTATTTT. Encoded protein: CASSLVRPPDTQYF.

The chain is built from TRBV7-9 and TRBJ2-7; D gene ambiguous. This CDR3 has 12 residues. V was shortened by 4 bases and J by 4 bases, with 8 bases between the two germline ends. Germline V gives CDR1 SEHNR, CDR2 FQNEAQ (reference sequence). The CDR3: CASSSVPYEQYV. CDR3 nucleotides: TGTGCCAGCAGCTCGGTGCCATACGAGCAGTACGTC.

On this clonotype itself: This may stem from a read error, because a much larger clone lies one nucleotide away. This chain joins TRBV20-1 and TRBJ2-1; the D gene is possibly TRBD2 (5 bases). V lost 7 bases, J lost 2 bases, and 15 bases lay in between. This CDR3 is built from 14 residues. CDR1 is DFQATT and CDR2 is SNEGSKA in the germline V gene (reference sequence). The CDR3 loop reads CSGTGGLTYNEQFF. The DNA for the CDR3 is TGCAGTGGGACTGGCGGGCTCACCTACAATGAGCAGTTCTTC.

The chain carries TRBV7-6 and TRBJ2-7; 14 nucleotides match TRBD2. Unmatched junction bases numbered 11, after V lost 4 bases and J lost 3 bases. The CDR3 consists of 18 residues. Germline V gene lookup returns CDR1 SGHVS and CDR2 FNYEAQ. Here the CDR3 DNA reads TGTGCCAGCAGCTCCTGGACTAGCGGGGGGCCACTTAGCTACGAGCAGTACTTC. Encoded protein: CASSSWTSGGPLSYEQYF. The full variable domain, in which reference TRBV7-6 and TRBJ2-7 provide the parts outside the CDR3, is GAGVSQSPRYKVTKRGQDVALRCDPISGHVSLYWYRQALGQGPEFLTYFNYEAQQDKSGLPNDRFSAERPEGSISTLTIQRTEQRDSAMYRCASSSWTSGGPLSYEQYFGPGTRLTVT.

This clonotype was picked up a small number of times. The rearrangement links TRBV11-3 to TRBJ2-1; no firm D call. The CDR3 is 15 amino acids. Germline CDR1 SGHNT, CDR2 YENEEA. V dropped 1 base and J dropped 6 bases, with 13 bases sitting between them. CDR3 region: CASSLGALGSNEQFF. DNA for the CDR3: TGTGCCAGCAGCTTAGGGGCCCTGGGCAGCAATGAGCAGTTCTTC.

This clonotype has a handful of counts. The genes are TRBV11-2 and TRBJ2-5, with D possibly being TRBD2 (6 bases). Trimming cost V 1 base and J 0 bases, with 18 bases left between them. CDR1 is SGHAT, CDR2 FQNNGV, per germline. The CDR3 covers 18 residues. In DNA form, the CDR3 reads TGTGCCAGCAGCTTAGGGTTGCGGGGTAGAGGGGACCAAGAGACCCAGTACTTC. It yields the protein CASSLGLRGRGDQETQYF.

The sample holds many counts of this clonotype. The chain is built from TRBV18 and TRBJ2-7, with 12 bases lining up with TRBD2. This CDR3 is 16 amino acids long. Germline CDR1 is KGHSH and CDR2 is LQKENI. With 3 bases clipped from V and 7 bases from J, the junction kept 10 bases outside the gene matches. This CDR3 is CASSPITSGRTGEQYF. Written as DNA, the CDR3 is TGTGCCAGCTCACCGATAACTAGCGGGAGGACGGGGGAGCAGTACTTC. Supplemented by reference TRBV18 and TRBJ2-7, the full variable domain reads NAGVMQNPRHLVRRRGQEARLRCSPMKGHSHVYWYRQLPEEGLKFMVYLQKENIIDESGMPKERFSAEFPKEGPSILRIQQVVRGDSAAYFCASSPITSGRTGEQYFGPGTRLTVT.

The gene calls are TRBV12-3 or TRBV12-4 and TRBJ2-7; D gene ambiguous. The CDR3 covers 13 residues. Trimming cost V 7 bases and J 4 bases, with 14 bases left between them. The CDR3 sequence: CASTYSGVYEQYF. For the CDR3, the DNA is TGTGCCAGCACCTATTCAGGTGTTTACGAGCAGTACTTC.

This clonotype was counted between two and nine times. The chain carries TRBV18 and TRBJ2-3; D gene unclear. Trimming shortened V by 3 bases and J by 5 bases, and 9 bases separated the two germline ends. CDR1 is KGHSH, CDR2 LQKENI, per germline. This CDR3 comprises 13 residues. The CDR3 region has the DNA TGTGCCAGCTCACCCCCGGTCGAAGATACGCAGTATTTT. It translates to CASSPPVEDTQYF.

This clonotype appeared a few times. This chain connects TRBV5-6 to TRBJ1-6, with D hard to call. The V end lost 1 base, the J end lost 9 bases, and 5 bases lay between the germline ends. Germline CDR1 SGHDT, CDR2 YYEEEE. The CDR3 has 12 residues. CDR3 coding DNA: TGTGCCAGCAGCTTGTTTGTTTCACCCCTCCACTTT. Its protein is CASSLFVSPLHF.

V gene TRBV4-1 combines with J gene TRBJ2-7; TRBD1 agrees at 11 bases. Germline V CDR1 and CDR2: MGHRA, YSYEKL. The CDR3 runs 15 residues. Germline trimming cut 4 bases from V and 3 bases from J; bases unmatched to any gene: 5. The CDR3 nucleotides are TGCGCCAGCAGCCGCGGGACAGGGGGTGACTACGAGCAGTACTTC. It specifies CASSRGTGGDYEQYF.

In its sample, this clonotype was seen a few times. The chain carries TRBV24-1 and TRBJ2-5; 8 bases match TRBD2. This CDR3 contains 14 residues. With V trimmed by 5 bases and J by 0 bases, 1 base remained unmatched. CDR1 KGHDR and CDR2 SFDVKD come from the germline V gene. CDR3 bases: TGTGCCACCAGTGGAGCGGGGGACCAAGAGACCCAGTACTTC. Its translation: CATSGAGDQETQYF.